Presented here are 22 T cell receptor beta chains from one specimen sequenced in a study of human T cells and chemical hapten exposure. Time point reported: patch test 1, 2 weeks after DPC sensitization. Described treatment: therapeutic diphenylcyclopropenone sensitization with weekly scalp DPC. TCRdb reprocessed the RACE reads via MiXCR and lists one record per CDR3 protein. The data contain fewer than 400,000 distinct CDR3 sequences, 5.5% to 8% of them singletons. This material consisted of whole blood, taken in connection with sensitization to the hapten diphenylcyclopropenone (DPC). The origin of the receptors is a woman younger than 35 with alopecia areata. Some clones in this sample may be carry-over from other donors' samples.

The V gene is TRBV29-1, the J gene TRBJ2-3; tentative D call: TRBD1 (5 bases). The CDR3 covers 12 residues. Trimming left V 4 bases short and J 6 bases short, with 11 bases between. Germline V gene sequence: CDR1 SQVTM, CDR2 ANQGSEA. CDR3 sequence: CSVVRGGDTQYF. CDR3 bases: TGCAGCGTTGTTAGGGGTGGGGATACGCAGTATTTT.

The chain joins TRBV5-1 to TRBJ2-5; TRBD1 might be the D (5 bases). V was cut by 7 bases and J by 3 bases, with 22 bases left in between. CDR1 SGHRS and CDR2 YFSETQ come from the germline V gene. This CDR3 is 16 amino acids long. CDR3 protein: CASSPHRGGPEETQYF. The CDR3 DNA sequence: TGCGCCAGCTCACCTCATAGGGGCGGCCCCGAAGAGACCCAGTACTTC.

The V call is TRBV6-2 or TRBV6-3, the J call TRBJ1-6, with D possibly matching TRBD1 (6 bases). The V gene lost 5 bases and the J gene lost 14 bases, with 13 bases spanning the gap. In germline, CDR1 is MNHEY, CDR2 SVGEGT. The CDR3 has 12 amino acids. DNA of the CDR3: TGTGCCAGCAGTACTCAGGGGATCTCCCTCCACTTT. Translated, it gives CASSTQGISLHF.

The chain has TRBV12-3 or TRBV12-4 and TRBJ2-3; D unresolved. This CDR3 spans 15 amino acids. The V end lost 5 bases, the J end lost 4 bases, and 16 bases lay between the germline ends. The CDR3 coding sequence is TGTGCCAGCAGTCCGTCGGCATGGGAAGCAGATACGCAGTATTTT. Its translation is CASSPSAWEADTQYF.

The genes are TRBV9 and TRBJ2-3, with 11 bases identical to TRBD2. J lost 7 bases, V lost 2 bases, and 6 bases had no gene match. CDR3 size: 15 residues. Germline V lookup: CDR1 SGDLS, CDR2 YYNGEE. CDR3 coding DNA: TGTGCCAGCAGCGTGACTAGCGGGGTTTCGTATACGCAGTATTTT. Translated, it gives CASSVTSGVSYTQYF. Full variable domain (outside the CDR3, taken from reference TRBV9 and TRBJ2-3): DSGVTQTPKHLITATGQRVTLRCSPRSGDLSVYWYQQSLDQGLQFLIQYYNGEERAKGNILERFSAQQFPDLHSELNLSSLELGDSALYFCASSVTSGVSYTQYFGPGTRLTVL.

This chain links TRBV7-2 with TRBJ2-7; D not certain. V was trimmed by 3 bases and J by 6 bases, leaving 15 bases between them. The germline gives CDR1 SGHTA, CDR2 FQGNSA. This CDR3 contains 14 residues. The CDR3 region is CASSLGQEIPEQYF. CDR3 sequence (DNA): TGTGCCAGCAGCTTGGGTCAGGAGATTCCCGAGCAGTACTTC. Filled out from reference TRBV7-2 and TRBJ2-7, the complete variable domain reads GAGVSQSPSNKVTEKGKDVELRCDPISGHTALYWYRQSLGQGLEFLIYFQGNSAPDKSGLPSDRFSAERTGGSVSTLTIQRTQQEDSAVYLCASSLGQEIPEQYFGPGTRLTVT.

This clonotype was counted only a few times. The rearrangement links TRBV12-3 or TRBV12-4 to TRBJ1-3; maybe TRBD1 (6 bases). The CDR3 has 15 amino acids. Trimming removed 3 bases from V and 0 bases from J, with 9 bases in between. CDR3 residues: CASSLGHFSGNTIYF. The CDR3 nucleotides read TGTGCCAGCAGTTTGGGACATTTCTCTGGAAACACCATATATTTT.

V gene TRBV27 combines with J gene TRBJ1-6; D gene ambiguous. Germline values: CDR1 MNHEY, CDR2 SMNVEV (reference sequence). Trimming took off 2 bases at V and 9 bases at J, with 14 bases between the two ends. The length of the CDR3 is 15 residues. CDR3 sequence: CASSLGRQVFSPLHF. CDR3 sequence (DNA): TGTGCCAGCAGTTTAGGGCGACAAGTTTTTTCACCCCTCCACTTT.

This rearrangement joins TRBV14 to TRBJ1-6; TRBD1 agrees at 8 bases. This CDR3 is 14 amino acids long. Trimming at V came to 3 bases and at J to 9 bases, leaving 4 bases not matched to a gene. Germline CDR1 and CDR2: SGHDN and FVKESK. This CDR3 is CASSHGQGTSPLHF. In DNA form, the CDR3 reads TGTGCCAGCAGCCACGGACAGGGTACTTCACCCCTCCACTTT.

This clonotype appeared a few times. The V call is TRBV5-1, the J call TRBJ2-3; D gene uncertain. Germline V CDR1 and CDR2: SGHRS, YFSETQ. The CDR3 totals 14 residues. Deletions cut 2 bases from V and 4 bases from J, with 11 bases between. CDR3 sequence: CASSFGELPDTQYF. The CDR3 coding sequence is TGCGCCAGCAGCTTTGGTGAGCTCCCAGATACGCAGTATTTT.

The chain combines TRBV20-1 with TRBJ2-7; TRBD1 matches 7 bases. V was clipped by 1 base and J by 5 bases; unmatched bases: 8. There are 14 residues in the CDR3. Per germline, CDR1 DFQATT and CDR2 SNEGSKA (reference sequence). The CDR3 region is CSARGTGERDEQYF. The CDR3 region has the DNA TGCAGTGCTAGAGGAACAGGGGAGAGGGACGAGCAGTACTTC.

This clonotype was observed a handful of times. V gene TRBV3-1 combines with J gene TRBJ1-1; 7 bases fit TRBD1. The CDR3 is 12 amino acids. The V and J ends lost 3 bases and 7 bases, in that order; junction bases with no gene match: 2. The V gene's germline CDR1 is LGHDT and CDR2 YNNKEL (reference sequence). The CDR3 bases are TGTGCCAGCAGCCAGAGGGACAGTGAAGCTTTCTTT. It specifies CASSQRDSEAFF. Based on the CDR3 plus reference TRBV3-1 and TRBJ1-1, the full variable domain is DTAVSQTPKYLVTQMGNDKSIKCEQNLGHDTMYWYKQDSKKFLKIMFSYNNKELIINETVPNRFSPKSPDKAHLNLHINSLELGDSAVYFCASSQRDSEAFFGQGTRLTVV.

This chain connects TRBV24-1 to TRBJ2-1; 8 nucleotides align to TRBD1. V was clipped by 9 bases and J by 10 bases; unmatched bases: 10. The CDR3 runs 13 residues. Germline CDR1 KGHDR, CDR2 SFDVKD. CDR3 sequence: CATQTRQGLEQFF. In DNA, the CDR3 is TGTGCCACCCAAACAAGACAGGGGTTGGAGCAGTTCTTC.

The chain has TRBV27 and TRBJ1-2, with TRBD1 matching 7 bases. Trimming took 4 bases from V and 6 from J; bases not matched to a gene: 11. Germline CDR1 and CDR2: MNHEY and SMNVEV (reference sequence). The CDR3 has 15 residues. The DNA of the CDR3 is TGTGCCAGCAGTTCCAATACAGGGGTCTTTAATGGCTACACCTTC. Translation gives CASSSNTGVFNGYTF.

At least ten counts were recorded for this clonotype. The chain joins TRBV7-9 to TRBJ1-2; D may be TRBD1 (6 bases). This CDR3 is 13 amino acids long. Trimming shortened V by 5 bases and J by 7 bases, and 14 bases separated the two germline ends. The germline V gene encodes CDR1 SEHNR and CDR2 FQNEAQ (reference sequence). CDR3 DNA: TGTGCCAGCAGCCCTGCCGGACAGCCTGGCTACACCTTC. Its translation: CASSPAGQPGYTF.

The chain combines TRBV6-2 or TRBV6-3 with TRBJ2-3, with D possibly called TRBD1 or TRBD2 (5 bases each). Germline V gene sequence: CDR1 MNHEY, CDR2 SVGEGT. This CDR3 is 15 amino acids long. Trimming cost V 7 bases and J 2 bases, with 16 bases left between them. The CDR3 bases are TGTGCCAGCACCCTTCGGGGACCCGACACAGATACGCAGTATTTT. Its protein is CASTLRGPDTDTQYF.

This clonotype was seen ten or more times. The V call is TRBV2, the J call TRBJ2-7; D not certain. Between the trimmed V and J ends, which lost 7 bases and 1 base, there was a span of 8 bases. Germline CDR1 and CDR2: SNHLY and FYNNEI. CDR3 length equals 12 residues. The CDR3: CASNRGSYEQYF. CDR3 sequence (DNA): TGTGCCAGCAACCGAGGATCCTACGAGCAGTACTTC.

This clonotype was detected only a few times. This chain uses TRBV5-4 with TRBJ1-3; 10 bases are shared with TRBD1. The J segment lost 6 bases and the V segment lost 5 bases, leaving 11 bases of the junction unmatched. The CDR3 spans 16 residues. Germline-derived CDR1 and CDR2 are SGHNT and YYREEE (reference sequence). CDR3 residues: CASRKTGTGAANTIYF. In DNA, the CDR3 is TGTGCCAGCAGAAAAACCGGGACAGGGGCGGCAAACACCATATATTTT.

This rearrangement joins TRBV27 to TRBJ1-5; D is unclear. CDR3 length: 15 residues. With 3 bases removed from V and 2 bases from J, the gap between germline ends came to 11 bases. Germline V gene sequence: CDR1 MNHEY, CDR2 SMNVEV (reference sequence). CDR3 sequence (DNA): TGTGCCAGCAGTTTTGGAGGGTTCGGCAATCAGCCCCAGCATTTT. It codes for CASSFGGFGNQPQHF.

The V gene is TRBV7-8, the J gene TRBJ1-2; D not certain. CDR1 is SGHVS and CDR2 is FQNEAQ in the germline V gene. V shed 5 bases and J shed 8 bases, with 24 bases lying between them. This CDR3 is 16 amino acids long. This CDR3 reads CASSRDRLPWVRGYTF. In DNA, the CDR3 is TGTGCCAGCAGCCGAGACCGACTCCCTTGGGTGAGAGGCTACACCTTC.

This clonotype was detected many times. Here the CDR3 DNA reads TGTGCCAGCGGGCAGGACTACTACAATGAGCAGTTCTTC. Its protein product is CASGQDYYNEQFF. The V call is TRBV2, the J call TRBJ2-1, with TRBD2 as a possible D gene (6 bases). V lost 8 bases, J lost 3 bases, and 11 bases lay in between. Per the germline V gene, CDR1 is SNHLY and CDR2 is FYNNEI. The CDR3 runs to 13 residues.

This clonotype was observed at least ten times. V is TRBV6-2 or TRBV6-3 and J is TRBJ2-2, with D perhaps matching TRBD1 (5 bases). This CDR3 comprises 14 residues. The V and J ends lost 2 bases and 5 bases respectively, with 9 bases between them. Germline-derived CDR1 and CDR2 are MNHEY and SVGEGT. CDR3 bases: TGTGCCAGCAGTTACGAAGGGGCTACCGGGGAGCTGTTTTTT. Its protein is CASSYEGATGELFF.